The 14 T cell receptor beta chains below were found in one sample sequenced in a study of cytomegalovirus exposure and HLA in healthy donors (dated by TCRdb to the late 2010s). Library preparation was by the immunoSEQ multiplex PCR assay. For the multiplex PCR, a mixture combining 60 forward primers for TCR Vbeta segments and 13 reverse primers for TCR Jbeta segments was used. TCRdb mirrors the immuneACCESS table, restricted to in-frame sequences. Some clones are absent from its copies; in checked studies, under half trace to an unresolved V gene, and the reason for the others is unknown. The sample table shows 170,000 or so clones, and around 80% are seen once. The ten biggest clones cover 1% of the sample. What was sequenced was PBMCs. These receptors came from a woman in her fifties or sixties in good health and CMV-seropositive.

In nucleotides, the CDR3 is TGTGCTAGTGGGAGGGGGCCTGGAAACACCATATATTTT. Translating gives CASGRGPGNTIYF. V usage is TRBV12-5 and J usage is TRBJ1-3; 7 bases align to TRBD1. The CDR3 has 13 amino acids. With 6 bases clipped from V and 2 bases from J, the junction kept 1 base outside the gene matches. Germline CDR1 is LGHNT and CDR2 is FRNRAP.

The chain employs TRBV18 and TRBJ2-1, with 7 bases matching TRBD2. This CDR3 has 15 residues. V lost 3 bases and J lost 3; bases outside the gene matches: 5. Germline-derived CDR1 and CDR2 are KGHSH and LQKENI. The CDR3 sequence: CASSPSGMVYNEQFF. The CDR3 DNA is TGTGCCAGCTCACCGAGCGGGATGGTCTACAATGAGCAGTTCTTC.

This clone turned up a few times. The chain combines TRBV6-1 with TRBJ1-4, with D tentatively TRBD1 (5 bases). Germline CDR1 MNHNS, CDR2 SASEGT. The CDR3 contains 14 residues. V lost 6 bases to trimming and J lost 4 bases, with 12 bases between them. In DNA form, the CDR3 reads TGTGCCAGCAGGATAACAGGTCTTAATGAAAAACTGTTTTTT. It is translated as CASRITGLNEKLFF.

This chain connects TRBV19 to TRBJ1-1; no clear D gene. With 5 bases removed from V and 5 bases from J, the gap between germline ends came to 9 bases. Germline values: CDR1 LNHDA, CDR2 SQIVND (reference sequence). CDR3 length: 12 amino acids. The CDR3 bases are TGTGCCAGTAGTGCTTACGGGACTGAAGCTTTCTTT. This encodes CASSAYGTEAFF.

Turning to this clone: A read error may produce the germline difference seen at one junction end. The rearrangement links TRBV7-7 to TRBJ2-5; 9 bases agree with TRBD1. Germline-derived CDR1 and CDR2 are SSHAT and FNYEAQ (reference sequence). This CDR3 is 14 amino acids long. The CDR3 loop is CASSPRTGEETQYF. Here the CDR3 DNA reads TGTGCTAGCAGCCCACGGACAGGGGAAGAGACCCAGTACTTC.

On this clone: At one boundary the junction diverges from the germline segment, which might be a read error. The chain is built from TRBV7-9 and TRBJ2-7; TRBD1 is a possible D gene (5 bases). The CDR3 extends over 15 amino acids. Germline V CDR1 and CDR2: SEHNR, FQNEAQ (reference sequence). The DNA of the CDR3 is TGTTCCAGCAGCTTAAATGATGGGGCCCCCTACGAGCAGTACTTC. It yields the protein CSSSLNDGAPYEQYF.

J is TRBJ2-7 and V is TRBV10-3; 10 bases line up with TRBD2. V gave up 4 bases and J gave up 7 bases; unmatched junction bases: 10. The CDR3 runs 15 residues. Germline CDR1 reads ENHRY; CDR2 reads SYGVKD. The CDR3 region is CAISVSSGGAGEQYF. The CDR3 DNA reads TGTGCCATCAGTGTTTCCAGCGGGGGGGCCGGAGAGCAGTACTTC.

This chain connects TRBV5-4 to TRBJ2-7; tentatively, D is TRBD2 (6 bases). CDR3 size: 15 residues. The ends were cut back, 4 bases at V and 2 bases at J, with 16 bases in the middle. Germline V lookup: CDR1 SGHNT, CDR2 YYREEE (reference sequence). The CDR3 DNA reads TGTGCCAGCAGCGGAGGGACGACCGGGGCCTACGAGCAGTACTTC. Translated, it gives CASSGGTTGAYEQYF.

CDR3 in amino acids: CASSLGRDSPLYEQYF. CDR3 coding DNA: TGTGCCAGCAGCCTTGGCCGGGACAGTCCCCTATACGAGCAGTACTTC. This sequence joins TRBV11-2 and TRBJ2-7; TRBD1 matches 7 bases. The CDR3 is made up of 16 amino acids. J lost 4 bases, V lost 5 bases, and 14 bases had no gene match. The germline V gene encodes CDR1 SGHAT and CDR2 FQNNGV.

This clone was seen only a few times. The V call is TRBV7-2, the J call TRBJ2-1; unclear D gene. The V end was cut by 0 bases, the J end by 6 bases, with 9 bases between. CDR1 SGHTA and CDR2 FQGNSA come from the germline V gene. This CDR3 comprises 14 residues. CDR3 sequence reads: CASSLATAGNEQFF. In nucleotides, the CDR3 is TGTGCCAGCAGCTTAGCCACAGCCGGCAATGAGCAGTTCTTC. The full variable domain, completed using reference TRBV7-2 and TRBJ2-1, is GAGVSQSPSNKVTEKGKDVELRCDPISGHTALYWYRQSLGQGLEFLIYFQGNSAPDKSGLPSDRFSAERTGGSVSTLTIQRTQQEDSAVYLCASSLATAGNEQFFGPGTRLTVL.

J is TRBJ1-1 and V is TRBV9; tentatively, D is TRBD1 (5 bases). V gave up 4 bases and J gave up 7 bases, with 14 bases separating them. Germline CDR1 and CDR2: SGDLS and YYNGEE. The CDR3 totals 13 residues. The DNA for the CDR3 is TGTGCCAGCAGCTTTACGGGGGGAGGTGAAGCTTTCTTT. Its protein is CASSFTGGGEAFF. The whole variable domain, filled in from reference TRBV9 and TRBJ1-1, reads DSGVTQTPKHLITATGQRVTLRCSPRSGDLSVYWYQQSLDQGLQFLIQYYNGEERAKGNILERFSAQQFPDLHSELNLSSLELGDSALYFCASSFTGGGEAFFGQGTRLTVV.

The chain joins TRBV30 to TRBJ2-7, with D hard to call. Germline CDR1 reads GTSNPN; CDR2 reads SVGIG (reference sequence). This CDR3 comprises 13 residues. Between the trimmed V and J ends, which lost 0 bases and 1 base, there was a span of 7 bases. CDR3 DNA: TGTGCCTGGAGTGTAGTCGGTTCCTACGAGCAGTACTTC. Translation: CAWSVVGSYEQYF.

This clone was found a few times. The rearrangement uses TRBV6-5 and TRBJ2-7, with 7 bases lining up with TRBD2. The CDR3 covers 14 residues. CDR1 is MNHEY and CDR2 is SVGAGI in the germline V gene. The V segment lost 6 bases and the J segment 0 bases; nucleotides outside the gene matches: 5. The CDR3 DNA reads as TGTGCCAGCAGCTTAGCGGGTAACTCCTACGAGCAGTACTTC. Translation gives CASSLAGNSYEQYF.

This clone was detected a few times. The genes are TRBV15 and TRBJ1-2; 9 nucleotides agree with TRBD1. CDR1 LNHNV and CDR2 YYDKDF come from the germline V gene (reference sequence). Unmatched junction bases numbered 9, after V lost 0 bases and J lost 7 bases. This CDR3 is built from 16 residues. DNA for the CDR3: TGTGCCACCAGCAGAGACCTCTTTTTACAGGGGGCTGGCTACACCTTC. Amino acids: CATSRDLFLQGAGYTF. Combining the CDR3 with reference TRBV15 and TRBJ1-2 gives the whole variable domain DAMVIQNPRYQVTQFGKPVTLSCSQTLNHNVMYWYQQKSSQAPKLLFHYYDKDFNNEADTPDNFQSRRPNTSFCFLDIRSPGLGDTAMYLCATSRDLFLQGAGYTFGSGTRLTVV.